This is a list of T cell receptor beta chains from one sample in a study of shared clonotypes between healthy human individuals. Some clones are missing from TCRdb's copy, which holds only in-frame ones; the method was immunoSEQ multiplex PCR. The sample consists of more than 1.2 million clones, 98% of them appearing once. Source material: naive CD4+ T cells sorted from blood. Receptors were obtained from a man aged 25 to 45 in good health. CDR3s leave out the opening cysteine and the closing phenylalanine or tryptophan. Each record gives: J gene, V gene, CDR3 protein.

j_call: TRBJ2-3; v_call: TRBV7-9; cdr3_aa: ASGFTDTQY
j_call: TRBJ2-2; v_call: TRBV7-9; cdr3_aa: ASSPLAVANTGELF
j_call: TRBJ1-1; v_call: TRBV5-1; cdr3_aa: ASSYSPGQNTEAF
j_call: TRBJ1-1; v_call: TRBV7-8; cdr3_aa: ASSVRPATNTEAF
j_call: TRBJ2-3; v_call: TRBV4-3; cdr3_aa: ASSQEREYTQY
j_call: TRBJ2-5; v_call: TRBV7-3; cdr3_aa: ASSWTGGARQETQY
j_call: TRBJ2-3; v_call: TRBV20-1; cdr3_aa: SARESDTQY
j_call: TRBJ2-7; v_call: TRBV5-1; cdr3_aa: ASSRGGPYEQY
j_call: TRBJ2-5; v_call: TRBV25-1; cdr3_aa: ASNQDSGTQKVETQY
j_call: TRBJ2-7; v_call: TRBV2; cdr3_aa: ARAFTGTSSTEQY
j_call: TRBJ2-7; v_call: TRBV28; cdr3_aa: ASRKEPGPGSYEQY
j_call: TRBJ2-7; v_call: TRBV18; cdr3_aa: ASSPRASGLPYEQY
j_call: TRBJ2-5; v_call: TRBV7-9; cdr3_aa: ASSFQGGQETQY
j_call: TRBJ2-1; v_call: TRBV7-2; cdr3_aa: ASSSRLAAASYNEQF
j_call: TRBJ2-7; v_call: TRBV11-3; cdr3_aa: ASSRTRHEQY
j_call: TRBJ2-5; v_call: TRBV19; cdr3_aa: ASSSGQGQETQY
j_call: TRBJ1-1; v_call: TRBV28; cdr3_aa: ASTPLVGTGEEAF
j_call: TRBJ2-3; v_call: TRBV9; cdr3_aa: ASSVGRDITTDTQY
j_call: TRBJ1-1; v_call: TRBV28; cdr3_aa: ASKVNTEAF
j_call: TRBJ2-3; v_call: TRBV9; cdr3_aa: ASSAIGPPSTDTQY
j_call: TRBJ1-1; v_call: TRBV6-1; cdr3_aa: ASSEPNTEAF
j_call: TRBJ1-3; v_call: TRBV11-2; cdr3_aa: ASSSQFSGNTIY
j_call: TRBJ2-2; v_call: TRBV19; cdr3_aa: ASSILGSTNTGELF
j_call: TRBJ2-7; v_call: TRBV10-2; cdr3_aa: ASRPDRAPTSYEQY
j_call: TRBJ2-4; v_call: TRBV5-6; cdr3_aa: ASSLLVAGAIQY
j_call: TRBJ2-7; v_call: TRBV5-1; cdr3_aa: ASSLGGSASEQY
j_call: TRBJ2-1; v_call: TRBV21-1; cdr3_aa: ASSKQGWGGPPYNEQF
j_call: TRBJ2-2; v_call: TRBV2; cdr3_aa: ASKKTGSIGELF